This TCR beta chain was sequenced for a study of T cell repertoires in cytomegalovirus infection. Background on the study: Based on public TCR beta signatures, there were indications of CMV infection and of a matching HLA type.

Whole-study findings and limits: It was HLA-C-restricted CMV-specific TCR beta clonotypes that dominated the response ex vivo.

One entry per CDR3 protein results from TCRdb running MiXCR on the reads. The data show approximately 770,000 distinct CDR3 sequences, 29% seen once. With regard to this clonotype: Its specificity is unknown.

With 5 bases removed from V and 1 base from J, the gap between germline ends came to 18 bases. The CDR3 extends over 16 amino acids. Per the germline V gene, CDR1 is SGHDN and CDR2 is FVKESK. The source of this sequence is a human donor in good health (CMV status not recorded). Some clones in this sample may be carry-over from other donors' samples. The chain combines TRBV14 with TRBJ2-7; D uncertain. The sample consisted of cultured CD8+ T cells from PBMCs, taken from culture after CMV antigen stimulation. The CDR3 loop is CASSTGFFRSSYEQYF. In DNA form, the CDR3 reads TGTGCCAGCAGCACGGGTTTCTTTCGGAGTTCCTACGAGCAGTACTTC.